The rows below give T cell receptor beta chains drawn from one sample of a study of CD4 T cells in relation to SARS-CoV-2 and coronaviruses. These receptors' targets are unknown. The protocol was immunoSEQ multiplex PCR, while the TCRdb copy is restricted to in-frame clones and leaves out a portion. The sample consists of 37,000 or so clones, 82% of them appearing once. Sequencing was done on a sample of naive CD4+ T cells from PBMCs, cultured in vitro. The receptor set was obtained from an adult with COVID-19. CDR3s include the opening cysteine and the closing phenylalanine or tryptophan. The D gene is left open where the match is weak. Clone size is given for some rows only: seen once, a few or many times, or a class if the clone is expanded.

.,TRBJ2-2,.,TRBV4-2,CASSPGQGRNTGELFF,TGTGCCAGCAGCCCAGGCCAGGGGAGAAACACCGGGGAGCTGTTTTTT
.,TRBJ1-5,.,TRBV19,CASSMSGRDQPQHF,TGTGCCAGTAGTATGTCGGGTCGAGATCAGCCCCAGCATTTT
.,TRBJ1-2,TRBD1,TRBV6-5,CASSWTGGAGGYTF,TGTGCCAGCAGTTGGACAGGGGGCGCGGGGGGCTACACCTTC
.,TRBJ2-7,.,TRBV30,CAWSVSRSYEQYF,TGTGCCTGGAGTGTTAGCAGATCCTACGAGCAGTACTTC
.,TRBJ2-3,.,TRBV19,CASSIAGPNKMNTQYF,TGTGCCAGTAGTATCGCGGGACCGAACAAGATGAATACGCAGTATTTT
.,TRBJ1-3,.,TRBV9,CASSVGFLRNTIYF,TGTGCCAGCAGCGTCGGGTTTCTACGAAACACCATATATTTT
.,TRBJ2-3,.,TRBV7-2,CASSSLGQSTQYF,TGTGCCAGCAGCTCCCTGGGACAAAGTACGCAGTATTTT
.,TRBJ1-3,.,TRBV5-1,CASSLEGSGNTIYF,TGCGCCAGCAGTTTGGAGGGCTCTGGAAACACCATATATTTT
.,TRBJ2-1,.,TRBV5-1,CASSLAVVGGTNEQFF,TGCGCCAGCAGCTTGGCCGTCGTCGGGGGAACCAATGAGCAGTTCTTC
once,TRBJ2-5,TRBD2,TRBV4-3,CASSQGVAGVGETQYF,TGCGCCAGCAGCCAAGGCGTAGCGGGAGTTGGTGAGACCCAGTACTTC
.,TRBJ2-1,TRBD2,TRBV6-5,CASSPGLAGRNEQFF,TGTGCCAGCAGCCCCGGACTAGCGGGACGCAATGAGCAGTTCTTC
.,TRBJ1-1,TRBD1,TRBV6-4,CASRDRGGTEAFF,TGTGCCAGCAGAGACAGGGGTGGGACTGAAGCTTTCTTT
.,TRBJ2-3,.,TRBV4-3,CASSLYAAISPDTQYF,TGCGCCAGCAGCCTGTACGCTGCCATTTCCCCAGATACGCAGTATTTT
.,TRBJ2-3,.,TRBV7-9,CASSSLSESTDTQYF,TGTGCCAGCAGCTCCCTTAGCGAATCCACAGATACGCAGTATTTT
.,TRBJ2-6,.,TRBV4-1,CASRSTRGPSTESGANVLTF,TGCGCCAGCAGGTCCACCCGTGGACCCTCAACTGAGTCTGGGGCCAACGTCCTGACTTTC
.,TRBJ2-3,TRBD2,TRBV10-3,CAIATSGGDTQYF,TGTGCCATCGCCACTAGCGGAGGAGATACGCAGTATTTT
few,TRBJ1-2,TRBD1,TRBV5-1,CASTPTMGTGHGYTF,TGCGCCAGCACCCCAACGATGGGGACAGGGCATGGCTACACCTTC
.,TRBJ2-3,TRBD2,TRBV18,CASSPTSGTVVSTDTQYF,TGTGCCAGCTCACCAACTAGCGGGACGGTGGTTAGCACAGATACGCAGTATTTT
.,TRBJ2-5,.,TRBV5-1,CASSSRVRETQYF,TGCGCCAGCAGCTCCAGGGTGCGAGAGACCCAGTACTTC
.,TRBJ2-1,TRBD2,TRBV4-3,CASSQGTSGARRNEQFF,TGCGCCAGCAGCCAGGGGACTAGCGGGGCCCGGCGGAATGAGCAGTTCTTC
.,TRBJ2-7,TRBD2,TRBV30,CAWSVRREGREQYF,TGTGCCTGGAGTGTAAGGCGGGAGGGCCGCGAGCAGTACTTC
.,TRBJ1-5,.,TRBV28,CASSSYEGRDQPQHF,TGTGCCAGCAGTTCTTATGAGGGGCGCGATCAGCCCCAGCATTTT
.,TRBJ2-3,.,TRBV4-3,CASSQAGPTDTQYF,TGCGCCAGCAGCCAAGCAGGACCCACAGATACGCAGTATTTT
.,TRBJ2-2,.,TRBV5-4,CASSRRDTYANTGELFF,TGTGCCAGCAGCCGGAGGGACACCTATGCCAACACCGGGGAGCTGTTTTTT
.,TRBJ2-7,TRBD2,TRBV7-2,CASSLAHLAGYEQYF,TGTGCCAGCAGCTTAGCTCACCTAGCGGGGTACGAGCAGTACTTC
.,TRBJ1-2,.,TRBV7-2,CASSAREASYGYTF,TGTGCCAGCAGCGCACGGGAGGCTAGCTATGGCTACACCTTC
.,TRBJ2-1,TRBD1,TRBV24-1,CATSDAGQGARNEQFF,TGTGCCACCAGTGACGCCGGACAGGGGGCGCGCAATGAGCAGTTCTTC
.,TRBJ2-7,TRBD1,TRBV29-1,CTGTGLGEQYF,TGCACCGGGACAGGGTTGGGCGAGCAGTACTTC
.,TRBJ2-7,.,TRBV4-3,CASSRAGGPYEQYF,TGCGCCAGCAGCCGGGCTGGCGGACCCTACGAGCAGTACTTC
few,TRBJ2-7,.,TRBV5-4,CASSPGGTGEERGDF,TGTGCCAGCAGCCCTGGAGGGACAGGGGAGGAGCGGGGGGACTTC
.,TRBJ2-5,TRBD2,TRBV30,CAWSLTSGSGETQYF,TGTGCCTGGAGCCTGACTAGCGGGAGTGGGGAGACCCAGTACTTC
few,TRBJ1-2,.,TRBV20-1,CSADDTYGYTF,TGCAGTGCCGACGACACATATGGCTACACCTTC
.,TRBJ1-1,.,TRBV18,CASSPYPANTEAFF,TGTGCCAGCTCACCATATCCGGCGAACACTGAAGCTTTCTTT
.,TRBJ2-7,.,TRBV10-3,CAISESDGTEQYF,TGTGCCATCAGTGAGTCTGACGGCACCGAGCAGTACTTC
.,TRBJ2-7,.,TRBV5-6,CASSWGTYEQYF,TGTGCCAGCAGCTGGGGCACCTACGAGCAGTACTTC
.,TRBJ1-1,TRBD1,TRBV19,CASRQGGTEAFF,TGTGCCAGTCGACAGGGTGGCACTGAAGCTTTCTTT
.,TRBJ2-3,TRBD1,TRBV11-2,CASSLRQGYTDTQYF,TGTGCCAGCAGCCTCCGACAGGGGTACACAGATACGCAGTATTTT
.,TRBJ2-4,.,TRBV19,CASSIDPRRIQYF,TGTGCCAGTAGTATAGACCCTCGCAGGATTCAGTACTTC
few,TRBJ2-1,TRBD2,TRBV27,CASSFRGGYNEQFF,TGTGCCAGCAGTTTCCGGGGGGGCTACAATGAGCAGTTCTTC
.,TRBJ1-2,.,TRBV14,CASSQFEGHTNYGYTF,TGTGCCAGCAGCCAATTCGAGGGGCATACTAACTATGGCTACACCTTC